The 21 T cell receptor beta chains below all came from one sample that was sequenced in a study of blood T cell repertoires in COVID-19. Sequencing used immunoSEQ multiplex PCR; TCRdb keeps in-frame clones, though not all of them. The table includes approximately 130,000 clones, around 85% detected once. Input material: peripheral blood. All receptors come from a woman aged 50 to 65 who had recovered from COVID-19.

This chain links TRBV7-9 with TRBJ1-1; D perhaps matches TRBD1 (5 bases). The V gene lost 5 bases and the J gene lost 4 bases, with 11 bases spanning the gap. CDR3 size: 13 residues. CDR1 is SEHNR and CDR2 is FQNEAQ in the germline V gene (reference sequence). The CDR3: CASSRDFLTEAFF. The DNA for the CDR3 is TGTGCCAGCAGCCGGGACTTCCTCACTGAAGCTTTCTTT. Drawing the rest from reference TRBV7-9 and TRBJ1-1, the complete variable domain is DTGVSQNPRHKITKRGQNVTFRCDPISEHNRLYWYRQTLGQGPEFLTYFQNEAQLEKSRLLSDRFSAERPKGSFSTLEIQRTEQGDSAMYLCASSRDFLTEAFFGQGTRLTVV.

The V gene is TRBV2, the J gene TRBJ1-1; TRBD1 matches 8 bases. The germline gives CDR1 SNHLY, CDR2 FYNNEI. The CDR3 covers 17 residues. After removal of 5 bases from V and 1 base from J, the junction contained 12 bases not matched to a gene. CDR3 nucleotide sequence: TGTGCCAGCAGTTCGTCAGGGGGCGTCGGGTGGAACACTGAAGCTTTCTTT. Its translation is CASSSSGGVGWNTEAFF.

The V gene is TRBV18, the J gene TRBJ2-6; 7 nucleotides agree with TRBD2. V gave up 0 bases and J gave up 3 bases; unmatched junction bases: 2. The CDR3 is 16 amino acids. Germline CDR1 is KGHSH and CDR2 is LQKENI. In DNA, the CDR3 is TGTGCCAGCTCACCACCGGGAGGGGTTGGGGCCAACGTCCTGACTTTC. Translation: CASSPPGGVGANVLTF.

The count of this clone is one. The genes are TRBV4-1 and TRBJ2-7, with 7 bases that match TRBD1. The CDR3 is 15 residues long. Trimming at V came to 5 bases and at J to 4 bases, leaving 11 bases not matched to a gene. Germline assignment: CDR1 MGHRA and CDR2 YSYEKL. CDR3 DNA: TGCGCCAGCAGCATGCGACAGGGCGCGTTATACGAGCAGTACTTC. Its protein product is CASSMRQGALYEQYF.

This clone has a handful of counts. The genes are TRBV11-2 and TRBJ1-3; D is uncertain. The germline V and J ends were trimmed by 3 bases and 0 bases, with 9 bases remaining between them. The germline gives CDR1 SGHAT, CDR2 FQNNGV. The CDR3 contains 15 residues. This CDR3 reads CASSFRSLSGNTIYF. The DNA of the CDR3 is TGTGCCAGCAGCTTCCGGAGCCTCTCTGGAAACACCATATATTTT.

The gene calls are TRBV9 and TRBJ2-5; D unclear. The CDR3 is 14 residues long. Trimming stripped 0 bases from V and 5 bases from J, with 11 bases between. Per germline, CDR1 SGDLS and CDR2 YYNGEE. The CDR3 DNA follows: TGTGCCAGCAGCGTAGCTGTAGGCGGTGAGACCCAGTACTTC. Translating gives CASSVAVGGETQYF. The complete variable domain, with remaining parts taken from reference TRBV9 and TRBJ2-5, reads DSGVTQTPKHLITATGQRVTLRCSPRSGDLSVYWYQQSLDQGLQFLIQYYNGEERAKGNILERFSAQQFPDLHSELNLSSLELGDSALYFCASSVAVGGETQYFGPGTRLLVL.

Only one count was recorded for this clone. The CDR3 sequence: CASSFRPNYGYTF. CDR3 nucleotide sequence: TGTGCCAGCAGTTTCAGGCCCAACTATGGCTACACCTTC. The chain couples TRBV28 to TRBJ1-2; D unresolved. Trimming left V 3 bases short and J 2 bases short, with 7 bases between. Per the germline V gene, CDR1 is MDHEN and CDR2 is SYDVKM. The CDR3 consists of 13 residues.

This clone was seen once. As DNA, the CDR3 is TGTGCCAGTAGTATTGAGCAGGGTAGGTATAGCAATCAGCCCCAGCATTTT. It encodes CASSIEQGRYSNQPQHF. The chain couples TRBV19 to TRBJ1-5, with a tentative D call TRBD1 (5 bases). Germline values: CDR1 LNHDA, CDR2 SQIVND (reference sequence). CDR3 length equals 17 residues. The V gene lost 3 bases and the J gene lost 0 bases, with 15 bases spanning the gap.

This clone was detected a few times. V is TRBV28 and J is TRBJ1-3, with 7 bases lining up with TRBD1. The V gene end was trimmed by 5 bases and the J gene end by 6 bases; junction bases not matched to a gene: 1. This CDR3 has 12 amino acids. Germline V CDR1 and CDR2: MDHEN, SYDVKM. Written as DNA, the CDR3 is TGTGCCAGCAGTACAGGGGCAAACACCATATATTTT. It is translated as CASSTGANTIYF. The complete variable domain, with remaining parts taken from reference TRBV28 and TRBJ1-3, reads DVKVTQSSRYLVKRTGEKVFLECVQDMDHENMFWYRQDPGLGLRLIYFSYDVKMKEKGDIPEGYSVSREKKERFSLILESASTNQTSMYLCASSTGANTIYFGEGSWLTVV.

V is TRBV5-4 and J is TRBJ2-6, with D hard to call. V lost 3 bases, J lost 2 bases, and 9 bases lay in between. This CDR3 region has 15 residues. CDR1 is SGHNT, CDR2 YYREEE, per germline (reference sequence). The CDR3 region has the DNA TGTGCCAGCAGCTATGGCAGTCCTGGGGCCAACGTCCTGACTTTC. Amino acids: CASSYGSPGANVLTF.

V usage is TRBV3-1 (or the pseudogene TRBV3-2) and J usage is TRBJ1-2; the D is unclear. This CDR3 region has 13 residues. The ends were cut back, 1 base at V and 6 bases at J, with 9 bases in the middle. Per the germline V gene, CDR1 is LGHDT and CDR2 is YNNKEL (reference sequence). The CDR3 nucleotides read TGTGCCAGCAGCCAAGGCTACCTCAATGGCTACACCTTC. It codes for CASSQGYLNGYTF.

This clone was recorded once. This chain connects TRBV5-1 to TRBJ2-2, with D possibly TRBD1 on 5 matching bases. The CDR3 loop spans 14 amino acids. Germline CDR1 is SGHRS and CDR2 is YFSETQ. The V end lost 4 bases, the J end lost 4 bases, and 11 bases lay between the germline ends. The DNA of the CDR3 is TGCGCCAGCAGCCGCCAAGACAGCACCGGGGAGCTGTTTTTT. This codes for CASSRQDSTGELFF.

The gene calls are TRBV19 and TRBJ2-3; possible D gene TRBD2, 8 bases. Germline V gene lookup returns CDR1 LNHDA and CDR2 SQIVND (reference sequence). The CDR3 consists of 16 residues. V lost 6 bases and J lost 4, with 20 bases in between. The CDR3 protein is CASRNRGSGNSDTQYF. Written as DNA, the CDR3 is TGTGCCAGTAGGAACAGGGGTAGCGGGAACTCAGATACGCAGTATTTT.

The chain recombines TRBV4-1 with TRBJ2-7; TRBD1 matches at 9 bases. V lost 4 bases, J lost 3 bases, and 4 bases stayed unmatched. Looked up from germline, CDR1 is MGHRA and CDR2 is YSYEKL. This CDR3 spans 14 amino acids. The CDR3 reads CASSRRDRDYEQYF. In nucleotides, the CDR3 is TGCGCCAGCAGCCGAAGGGACAGGGACTACGAGCAGTACTTC.

V and J are TRBV5-1 and TRBJ2-1; TRBD1 is a possible D gene (5 bases). Deletions cut 5 bases from V and 0 bases from J, with 18 bases between. CDR1 is SGHRS and CDR2 is YFSETQ in the germline V gene. The CDR3 has 17 residues. CDR3 sequence: CASSPTRQSRSYNEQFF. The CDR3 DNA reads as TGCGCCAGCAGTCCTACGCGACAGTCTCGCTCCTACAATGAGCAGTTCTTC.

This chain joins TRBV11-2 and TRBJ2-1; TRBD2 matches at 9 bases. CDR1 is SGHAT, CDR2 FQNNGV, per germline. The CDR3 covers 19 residues. V was clipped by 7 bases and J by 0 bases; unmatched bases: 16. The CDR3 DNA is TGTGCCAGCACCCTCCCCTTTAGCGGGGGCCAGAGCTCCTACAATGAGCAGTTCTTC. It encodes CASTLPFSGGQSSYNEQFF.

The chain carries TRBV18 and TRBJ2-5; 7 bases line up with TRBD1. CDR3 size: 15 residues. After removal of 5 bases from V and 3 bases from J, the junction contained 9 bases not matched to a gene. Germline V lookup: CDR1 KGHSH, CDR2 LQKENI. The CDR3 DNA sequence: TGTGCCAGCTCAGCCCACAGGGGAGTGAAAGAGACCCAGTACTTC. This codes for CASSAHRGVKETQYF. The entire variable domain, with the rest obtained from reference TRBV18 and TRBJ2-5, is as follows: NAGVMQNPRHLVRRRGQEARLRCSPMKGHSHVYWYRQLPEEGLKFMVYLQKENIIDESGMPKERFSAEFPKEGPSILRIQQVVRGDSAAYFCASSAHRGVKETQYFGPGTRLLVL.

This chain connects TRBV2 to TRBJ2-7, with TRBD1 matching 8 bases. This CDR3 is 14 amino acids long. From germline, CDR1 is SNHLY and CDR2 FYNNEI. V lost 5 bases to trimming and J lost 5 bases; unmatched junction nucleotides: 8. The CDR3 spells CASSWDRRANEQYF. DNA of the CDR3: TGTGCCAGCAGTTGGGACAGGAGGGCCAACGAGCAGTACTTC.

The chain carries TRBV5-1 and TRBJ1-1; 8 nucleotides align to TRBD1. Germline V gene lookup returns CDR1 SGHRS and CDR2 YFSETQ. V lost 4 bases, J lost 6 bases, and 5 bases stayed unmatched. The CDR3 is 13 residues long. CDR3 sequence: CASSVSGGPEAFF. CDR3 nucleotide sequence: TGCGCCAGCAGCGTTTCAGGGGGCCCTGAAGCTTTCTTT.

The genes are TRBV27 and TRBJ1-5; D might be TRBD1 (5 bases). V was cut by 3 bases and J by 0 bases, with 12 bases left in between. The CDR3 loop spans 16 amino acids. Germline V CDR1 and CDR2: MNHEY, SMNVEV (reference sequence). CDR3 sequence (DNA): TGTGCCAGCAGTTTTAGAAGGGGAGGTAGCAATCAGCCCCAGCATTTT. Its translation is CASSFRRGGSNQPQHF.

This rearrangement joins TRBV5-5 to TRBJ2-2; TRBD2 might be the D (5 bases). Germline V lookup: CDR1 SGHKS, CDR2 YYEKEE (reference sequence). This CDR3 region has 14 residues. Deletions cut 5 bases from V and 6 bases from J, with 14 bases between. The CDR3 is CASRLGWGSGELFF. The CDR3 bases are TGTGCCAGCAGACTAGGTTGGGGATCCGGGGAGCTGTTTTTT.